This T cell receptor (beta chain) is from a study of shared clonotypes between healthy human individuals. This CDR3 contains 14 residues. Trimming pared 5 bases from V and 4 bases from J, leaving 14 bases between. Per the germline V gene, CDR1 is SGHNT and CDR2 is YENEEA. The method was immunoSEQ multiplex PCR; TCRdb's version includes in-frame clones alone and lacks a portion of them. Of 2 million to 2.5 million clones listed, under 97% are singletons. The J gene is TRBJ2-5, the V gene TRBV11-3; D possibly corresponds to TRBD2 (5 bases). This clonotype originated in a man aged 18 to 29 in good health. Sample: naive CD4+ T cells sorted from blood. Subset specified: CD45RA+ positively selected. For the CDR3, the DNA is TGTGCCAGCAGCCCTAGCATTAGCCTAGAGACCCAGTACTTC. Encoded protein: CASSPSISLETQYF.